The entry that follows covers one TCR beta chain sequence. Antigen specificity is unknown. The PCR ran on 60 Vbeta and 13 Jbeta primers. This table comes from immunoSEQ multiplex PCR, and its TCRdb copy is limited to in-frame clones, with some not included. The table includes 170,000 or so clones, roughly 79% detected once. The CDR3 has 15 amino acids. The germline gives CDR1 MDHEN, CDR2 SYDVKM. Trimming removed 4 bases at V and 2 bases at J, with 12 bases between. The sample is drawn from a study of cytomegalovirus exposure and HLA in healthy donors. The study's findings and limits: High specificity and sensitivity for cytomegalovirus status were reported for the classifier.

What was sequenced was PBMCs. The chain carries TRBV28 and TRBJ1-3, with D uncertain. This receptor was taken from a woman between 50 and 59 years old in good health and CMV-seropositive. CDR3 DNA sequence: TGTGCCAGCAGTTCCCCTTCGTATGCTGGAAACACCATATATTTT. Translating it yields CASSSPSYAGNTIYF.